These T cell receptor beta chains were read from a single sample in a study of CXCR3-negative and CXCR3-positive naive CD8 T cells. TCRdb re-called the 5' RACE reads and catalogs CDR3 proteins one per entry, DNA excluded. Its table lists tens of thousands of distinct CDR3 sequences. The sequenced sample consisted of naive CXCR3- CD8+ T cells from blood. All receptors come from a human donor in good health. Some clones in this sample may be carry-over from other donors' samples. Both conserved end residues are part of each CDR3. Rows give clone size only sometimes, using once, few, many, or a class for an expanded clone.

clone size: .
J gene: TRBJ1-6
V gene: TRBV14
CDR3 protein: CASSNRLIGTGKTYNSPLHF

clone size: .
J gene: TRBJ1-5
V gene: TRBV27
CDR3 protein: CASSLWGGQYSNQPQHF

clone size: .
J gene: TRBJ2-7
V gene: TRBV29-1
CDR3 protein: CSVVQDSTLQYF

clone size: .
J gene: TRBJ2-3
V gene: TRBV3-1
CDR3 protein: CASSQGGRILGTQYF

clone size: .
J gene: TRBJ2-7
V gene: TRBV29-1
CDR3 protein: CSVGGTRGIHEQYF

clone size: .
J gene: TRBJ2-3
V gene: TRBV29-1
CDR3 protein: CSVEGAPGRSDTQYF

clone size: .
J gene: TRBJ1-2
V gene: TRBV19
CDR3 protein: CASSSTGRNGYTF

clone size: .
J gene: TRBJ2-1
V gene: TRBV30
CDR3 protein: CAWSVLLDINEQFF

clone size: .
J gene: TRBJ2-3
V gene: TRBV5-6
CDR3 protein: CASSFGLTPDTQYF

clone size: medium-sized
J gene: TRBJ1-1
V gene: TRBV2
CDR3 protein: CASSDAGEAFF

clone size: .
J gene: TRBJ2-7
V gene: TRBV29-1
CDR3 protein: CSVGPQGSEQYF

clone size: .
J gene: TRBJ1-5
V gene: TRBV12-3/TRBV12-4
CDR3 protein: CASSGDRNQPQHF

clone size: .
J gene: TRBJ2-1
V gene: TRBV29-1
CDR3 protein: CTDLRGTADEQFF

clone size: .
J gene: TRBJ2-5
V gene: TRBV9
CDR3 protein: CASSVDRSETQYF

clone size: .
J gene: TRBJ2-3
V gene: TRBV6-5
CDR3 protein: CASSAQGPDTQYF

clone size: .
J gene: TRBJ2-2
V gene: TRBV30
CDR3 protein: CAWTDLRGLYTGELFF

clone size: .
J gene: TRBJ1-5
V gene: TRBV15
CDR3 protein: CATSRDSIRGQLGQPQHF

clone size: .
J gene: TRBJ2-3
V gene: TRBV7-6
CDR3 protein: CASSPVRDRVPDTQYF

clone size: .
J gene: TRBJ1-1
V gene: TRBV6-1
CDR3 protein: CASSEMSLGGTEAFF

clone size: .
J gene: TRBJ1-4
V gene: TRBV10-2
CDR3 protein: CASRTGPLEKLFF

clone size: .
J gene: TRBJ2-1
V gene: TRBV7-3
CDR3 protein: CASSQRGGLSEQFF

clone size: .
J gene: TRBJ1-5
V gene: TRBV27
CDR3 protein: CASSLSRGDNQPQHF

clone size: .
J gene: TRBJ1-1
V gene: TRBV6-6
CDR3 protein: CASSYPTDLSRGNTEAFF

clone size: .
J gene: TRBJ2-5
V gene: TRBV7-6
CDR3 protein: CASSGLAGAETQYF

clone size: .
J gene: TRBJ1-1
V gene: TRBV7-9
CDR3 protein: CASSTKGGAEAFF

clone size: .
J gene: TRBJ1-6
V gene: TRBV7-2
CDR3 protein: CASSLEESSYNSPLHF

clone size: .
J gene: TRBJ2-5
V gene: TRBV12-3/TRBV12-4
CDR3 protein: CASSWTVKQETQYF

clone size: .
J gene: TRBJ2-2
V gene: TRBV29-1
CDR3 protein: CGGHQGTTGELFF

clone size: .
J gene: TRBJ2-5
V gene: TRBV29-1
CDR3 protein: CSVEVEWMETQYF

clone size: .
J gene: TRBJ1-4
V gene: TRBV6-1
CDR3 protein: CASSANRAGLNEKLFF

clone size: .
J gene: TRBJ2-5
V gene: TRBV5-5
CDR3 protein: CASSQKETQYF

clone size: .
J gene: TRBJ2-7
V gene: TRBV6-4
CDR3 protein: CASSEGPGSYEQYF

clone size: .
J gene: TRBJ1-5
V gene: TRBV15
CDR3 protein: CATSPGGSNQPQHF

clone size: .
J gene: TRBJ2-7
V gene: TRBV29-1
CDR3 protein: CSVAGLEHHTYF

clone size: .
J gene: TRBJ1-1
V gene: TRBV20-1
CDR3 protein: CSAPPALNTEAFF

clone size: .
J gene: TRBJ2-1
V gene: TRBV7-3
CDR3 protein: CASSLMAGGNNEQFF

clone size: .
J gene: TRBJ1-1
V gene: TRBV5-1
CDR3 protein: CASSFRDMNTEAFF

clone size: .
J gene: TRBJ1-5
V gene: TRBV4-2
CDR3 protein: CASSFGQGGNQPQHF

clone size: .
J gene: TRBJ1-1
V gene: TRBV7-9
CDR3 protein: CASSLDNRDFTF

clone size: .
J gene: TRBJ1-2
V gene: TRBV5-6
CDR3 protein: CASSLGQGTYGYTF

clone size: .
J gene: TRBJ2-1
V gene: TRBV7-2
CDR3 protein: CASSSSGGRYNEQFF

clone size: .
J gene: TRBJ1-1
V gene: TRBV6-6
CDR3 protein: CASCHDRSSTRNTEAFF

clone size: .
J gene: TRBJ1-1
V gene: TRBV7-2
CDR3 protein: CASSLAGFGTEAFF

clone size: .
J gene: TRBJ2-7
V gene: TRBV3-1
CDR3 protein: CASSQDVLAGGAYEQYF

clone size: .
J gene: TRBJ2-3
V gene: TRBV7-9
CDR3 protein: CASSPRLAGESTDTQYF

clone size: .
J gene: TRBJ2-1
V gene: TRBV29-1
CDR3 protein: CSVRPSASNEQFF

clone size: .
J gene: TRBJ2-1
V gene: TRBV29-1
CDR3 protein: CSVDGPSGGASNEQFF

clone size: .
J gene: TRBJ2-7
V gene: TRBV7-2
CDR3 protein: CASSIGLAGNYEQYF

clone size: .
J gene: TRBJ2-1
V gene: TRBV12-3/TRBV12-4
CDR3 protein: CASSRPGQGADEQFF

clone size: .
J gene: TRBJ1-2
V gene: TRBV29-1
CDR3 protein: CSAEDPARGYGYTF

clone size: .
J gene: TRBJ2-5
V gene: TRBV7-8
CDR3 protein: CAGQRENTVTQYF

clone size: .
J gene: TRBJ1-1
V gene: TRBV5-1
CDR3 protein: CASRETVNTEAFF

clone size: .
J gene: TRBJ2-7
V gene: TRBV5-1
CDR3 protein: CASSSLRDRGLYEQYF

clone size: .
J gene: TRBJ2-7
V gene: TRBV28
CDR3 protein: CASSLGGDRQYF

clone size: .
J gene: TRBJ1-2
V gene: TRBV29-1
CDR3 protein: CSVGTGGYGYTF